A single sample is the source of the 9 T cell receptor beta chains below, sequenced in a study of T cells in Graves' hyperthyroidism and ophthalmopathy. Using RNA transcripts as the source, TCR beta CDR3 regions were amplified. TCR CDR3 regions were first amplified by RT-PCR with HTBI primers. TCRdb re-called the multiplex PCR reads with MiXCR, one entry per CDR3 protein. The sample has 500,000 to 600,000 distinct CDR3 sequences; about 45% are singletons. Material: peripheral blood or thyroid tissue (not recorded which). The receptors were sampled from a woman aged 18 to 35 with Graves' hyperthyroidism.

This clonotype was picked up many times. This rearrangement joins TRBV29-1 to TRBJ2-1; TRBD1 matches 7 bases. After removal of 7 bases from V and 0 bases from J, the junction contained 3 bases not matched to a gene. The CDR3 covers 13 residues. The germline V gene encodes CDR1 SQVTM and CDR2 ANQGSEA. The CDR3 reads CSAGQASYNEQFF. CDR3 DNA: TGCAGCGCAGGACAGGCCTCCTACAATGAGCAGTTCTTC.

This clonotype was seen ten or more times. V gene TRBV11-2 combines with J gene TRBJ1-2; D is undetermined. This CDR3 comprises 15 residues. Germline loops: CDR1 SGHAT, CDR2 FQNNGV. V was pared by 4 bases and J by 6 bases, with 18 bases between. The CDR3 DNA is TGTGCCAGCAGCTCAACCCGGCATCCAGGCAATGGCTACACCTTC. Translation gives CASSSTRHPGNGYTF.

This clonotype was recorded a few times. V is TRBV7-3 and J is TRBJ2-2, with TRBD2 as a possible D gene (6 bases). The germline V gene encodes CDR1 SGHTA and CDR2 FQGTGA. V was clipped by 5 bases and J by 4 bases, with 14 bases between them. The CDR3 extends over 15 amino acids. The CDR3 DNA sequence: TGTGCCAGCAGCCCCCTGGGGGGTGGCACCGGGGAGCTGTTTTTT. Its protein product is CASSPLGGGTGELFF. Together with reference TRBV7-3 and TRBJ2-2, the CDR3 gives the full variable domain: GAGVSQTPSNKVTEKGKYVELRCDPISGHTALYWYRQSLGQGPEFLIYFQGTGAADDSGLPNDRFFAVRPEGSVSTLKIQRTERGDSAVYLCASSPLGGGTGELFFGEGSRLTVL.

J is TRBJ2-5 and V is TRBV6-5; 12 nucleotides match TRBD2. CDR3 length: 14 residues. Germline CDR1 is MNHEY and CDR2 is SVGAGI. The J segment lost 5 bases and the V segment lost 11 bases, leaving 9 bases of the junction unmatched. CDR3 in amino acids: CAGILAGGGETQYF. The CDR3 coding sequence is TGTGCCGGCATTCTAGCGGGAGGGGGGGAGACCCAGTACTTC.

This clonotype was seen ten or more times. This CDR3 is CASSLGSGRSEAFF. CDR3 DNA sequence: TGCGCCAGCAGCTTGGGGTCAGGGAGGTCTGAAGCTTTCTTT. This chain links TRBV5-1 with TRBJ1-1, with a tentative D call TRBD1 (5 bases). V was shortened by 0 bases and J by 6 bases, with 12 bases between the two germline ends. The CDR3 has 14 amino acids. CDR1 is SGHRS and CDR2 is YFSETQ in the germline V gene.

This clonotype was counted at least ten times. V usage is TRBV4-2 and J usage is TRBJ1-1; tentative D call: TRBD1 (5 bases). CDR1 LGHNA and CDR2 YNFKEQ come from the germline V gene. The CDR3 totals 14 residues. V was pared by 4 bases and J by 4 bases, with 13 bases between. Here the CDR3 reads CASSPREVGTEAFF. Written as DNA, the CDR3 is TGTGCCAGCAGCCCCAGGGAGGTTGGCACTGAAGCTTTCTTT.

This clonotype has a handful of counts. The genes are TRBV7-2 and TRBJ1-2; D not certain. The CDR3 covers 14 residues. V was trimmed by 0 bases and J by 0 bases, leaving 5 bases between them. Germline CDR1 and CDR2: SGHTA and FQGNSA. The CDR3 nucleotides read TGTGCCAGCAGCTTAGCGCTAGCTAACTATGGCTACACCTTC. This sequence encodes CASSLALANYGYTF.

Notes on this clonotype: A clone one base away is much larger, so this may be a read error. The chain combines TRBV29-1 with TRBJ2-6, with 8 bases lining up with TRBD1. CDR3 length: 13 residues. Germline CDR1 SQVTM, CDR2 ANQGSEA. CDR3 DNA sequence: TGCAGCGTTGTTCCGCAGGGGGCCAGCGTCCTGACTTTC. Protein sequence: CSVVPQGASVLTF.

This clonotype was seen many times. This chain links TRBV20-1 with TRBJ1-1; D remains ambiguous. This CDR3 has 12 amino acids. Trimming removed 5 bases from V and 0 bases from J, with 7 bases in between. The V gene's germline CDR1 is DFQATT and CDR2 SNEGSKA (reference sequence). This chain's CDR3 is CSASGVNTEAFF. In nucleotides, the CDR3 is TGCAGTGCTTCAGGAGTGAACACTGAAGCTTTCTTT.